The entry below gives a single TCR beta chain sequence along with its context. This sample stems from a study of blood T cell repertoires in COVID-19. Study overall: Sites in the United States, Italy and Spain provided acute and convalescent COVID-19 samples. The analysed material was cDNA or gDNA that came from T cells, B-cell-depleted T cells, or PBMCs.

With 5 bases clipped from V and 1 base from J, the junction kept 5 bases outside the gene matches. CDR3 length equals 18 residues. Germline V gives CDR1 SNHLY, CDR2 FYNNEI. Using immunoSEQ multiplex PCR, the repertoire was profiled, and TCRdb retains in-frame clones only, with some absent. This table holds about 150,000 clones, about 85% found once. The rearrangement joins TRBV2 to TRBJ2-1; 16 bases map to TRBD2. The sequencing input was peripheral blood. The source of this sequence is a woman in her 70s with acute or convalescent COVID-19. Here the CDR3 DNA reads TGTGCCAGCAGTCTGGGACTAGCGGGGGGGACGTCCTACAATGAGCAGTTCTTC. It is translated as CASSLGLAGGTSYNEQFF. Full variable domain (rest looked up from reference TRBV2 and TRBJ2-1): EPEVTQTPSHQVTQMGQEVILRCVPISNHLYFYWYRQILGQKVEFLVSFYNNEISEKSEIFDDQFSVERPDGSNFTLKIRSTKLEDSAMYFCASSLGLAGGTSYNEQFFGPGTRLTVL.